A single sample is the source of the 31 T cell receptor beta chains below, sequenced in a study of T cells in Graves' hyperthyroidism and ophthalmopathy. Regions amplified from RNA transcripts were the TCR beta CDR3 regions. Carried out on the TCR CDR3, a first-round RT-PCR used the HTBI primer set. TCRdb analysed the multiplex PCR reads with MiXCR anew, one entry per CDR3 protein. The data show roughly 660,000 distinct CDR3 sequences, with around 15% seen just once and 15% to 18% held by the top ten. The source material was blood. These receptor sequences come from a man aged 50 to 60 with Graves' hyperthyroidism.

This clonotype was recorded at least ten times. This chain connects TRBV27 to TRBJ1-1, with 7 positions matching TRBD1. The CDR3 totals 15 residues. In germline, CDR1 is MNHEY, CDR2 SMNVEV (reference sequence). The V and J ends lost 0 bases and 6 bases, in that order; junction bases with no gene match: 7. CDR3 amino acids: CASSLSQGRVAEAFF. CDR3 coding DNA: TGTGCCAGCAGTTTATCACAGGGGAGAGTAGCTGAAGCTTTCTTT.

This clonotype has at least ten counts. This chain connects TRBV30 to TRBJ1-5; D uncertain. The germline V and J ends were trimmed by 0 bases and 0 bases, with 6 bases remaining between them. The CDR3 spans 14 residues. Germline CDR1 and CDR2: GTSNPN and SVGIG (reference sequence). DNA for the CDR3: TGTGCCTGGAGTGTAGGGTATAGCAATCAGCCCCAGCATTTT. It encodes CAWSVGYSNQPQHF.

This clonotype appeared a few times. The V and J genes are TRBV6-2 or TRBV6-3 and TRBJ2-3, with 7 bases fitting TRBD2. The CDR3 has 16 amino acids. J was trimmed by 0 bases and V by 0 bases; bases with no gene match: 3. From germline, CDR1 is MNHEY and CDR2 SVGEGT. CDR3 protein: CASSYSPSGSTDTQYF. The CDR3 coding sequence is TGTGCCAGCAGTTACTCGCCTAGCGGCAGCACAGATACGCAGTATTTT.

This clonotype was seen a few times. The chain has TRBV19 and TRBJ2-1; D might be TRBD2 (6 bases). CDR3 length: 14 amino acids. The V end was cut by 5 bases, the J end by 8 bases, with 16 bases between. CDR1 and CDR2 (germline): LNHDA, SQIVND (reference sequence). The CDR3 is CASSLWGVRDEQFF. The CDR3 bases are TGTGCCAGTAGTCTTTGGGGGGTGCGGGATGAGCAGTTCTTC.

This clonotype was observed a handful of times. V and J are TRBV2 and TRBJ2-7; the D gene is possibly TRBD2 (6 bases). The V gene's germline CDR1 is SNHLY and CDR2 FYNNEI. The CDR3 contains 13 residues. Trimming removed 8 bases at V and 2 bases at J, with 13 bases between. In nucleotides, the CDR3 is TGTGCCAGCCGACTAGAGAGGGCCTACGAGCAGTACTTC. Translated: CASRLERAYEQYF.

Many counts were recorded for this clonotype. The rearrangement uses TRBV5-5 and TRBJ2-7; D is possibly TRBD1 or TRBD2 (5 bases each). V lost 0 bases, J lost 2 bases, and 12 bases lay in between. Germline CDR1 is SGHKS and CDR2 is YYEKEE (reference sequence). The CDR3 contains 15 residues. DNA of the CDR3: TGTGCCAGCAGCTTGGGCAGGGACCTCACCTACGAGCAGTACTTC. It codes for CASSLGRDLTYEQYF.

This clonotype was seen ten or more times. CDR3 sequence (DNA): TGTGCCAGCAGCCGGACTAGCGTCCAAGAGACCCAGTACTTC. This codes for CASSRTSVQETQYF. The gene calls are TRBV7-2 and TRBJ2-5; 9 positions agree with TRBD2. Germline-derived CDR1 and CDR2 are SGHTA and FQGNSA. The CDR3 has 14 amino acids. The V and J ends lost 5 bases and 1 base, in that order; junction bases with no gene match: 2. The full variable domain, its missing parts supplied by reference TRBV7-2 and TRBJ2-5, is GAGVSQSPSNKVTEKGKDVELRCDPISGHTALYWYRQSLGQGLEFLIYFQGNSAPDKSGLPSDRFSAERTGGSVSTLTIQRTQQEDSAVYLCASSRTSVQETQYFGPGTRLLVL.

This clonotype was counted between two and nine times. This clone may be a read error of a much larger clone one base away. The chain's CDR3 is CASSDIGRNSYERYF. As DNA, the CDR3 is TGTGCCAGCAGTGATATCGGCAGGAACTCCTACGAGCGGTACTTC. V gene TRBV28 combines with J gene TRBJ2-7; D is uncertain. The CDR3 runs to 15 residues. CDR1 is MDHEN, CDR2 SYDVKM, per germline.

This clonotype has ten or more counts. This chain connects TRBV28 to TRBJ1-1; TRBD1 is a possible D gene (5 bases). With 4 bases removed from V and 3 bases from J, the gap between germline ends came to 18 bases. CDR3 length equals 16 residues. Germline loops: CDR1 MDHEN, CDR2 SYDVKM. CDR3 DNA: TGTGCCAGCAGTTACCCGGCGGGGGTCTTCGACACTGAAGCTTTCTTT. This codes for CASSYPAGVFDTEAFF. Filled out from reference TRBV28 and TRBJ1-1, the complete variable domain reads DVKVTQSSRYLVKRTGEKVFLECVQDMDHENMFWYRQDPGLGLRLIYFSYDVKMKEKGDIPEGYSVSREKKERFSLILESASTNQTSMYLCASSYPAGVFDTEAFFGQGTRLTVV.

This clonotype was seen a single time. Written as DNA, the CDR3 is TGTGCCAGCAGTTCGGGGATGGATTCACCCCTCCACTTT. It yields the protein CASSSGMDSPLHF. The chain couples TRBV12-3 or TRBV12-4 to TRBJ1-6, with D unresolved. CDR3 size: 13 residues. V was clipped by 4 bases and J by 8 bases, with 9 bases between them.

The V and J genes are TRBV29-1 and TRBJ2-2, with D tentatively TRBD2 (6 bases). With 5 bases removed from V and 0 bases from J, the gap between germline ends came to 10 bases. Germline V gene lookup returns CDR1 SQVTM and CDR2 ANQGSEA. The CDR3 extends over 14 amino acids. CDR3 DNA sequence: TGCAGCGTTCTCGGAGGGCCGAACACCGGGGAGCTGTTTTTT. Translation: CSVLGGPNTGELFF.

V usage is TRBV7-8 and J usage is TRBJ2-7; TRBD2 matches 13 bases. Trimming at V came to 5 bases and at J to 0 bases, leaving 7 bases not matched to a gene. CDR1 and CDR2 (germline): SGHVS, FQNEAQ. The CDR3 length is 17 residues. CDR3 amino acids: CASSHRLAGGSSYEQYF. In DNA, the CDR3 is TGTGCCAGCAGCCATCGACTAGCGGGAGGTTCCTCCTACGAGCAGTACTTC. The variable domain in full, with the rest retrieved from reference TRBV7-8 and TRBJ2-7, is GAGVSQSPRYKVAKRGQDVALRCDPISGHVSLFWYQQALGQGPEFLTYFQNEAQLDKSGLPSDRFFAERPEGSVSTLKIQRTQQEDSAVYLCASSHRLAGGSSYEQYFGPGTRLTVT.

This clonotype showed up many times. The gene calls are TRBV28 and TRBJ1-1; D gene unclear. The CDR3 sequence is 15 residues long. V was clipped by 3 bases and J by 1 base, with 12 bases between them. Germline V gene lookup returns CDR1 MDHEN and CDR2 SYDVKM. The chain's CDR3 is CASSFRGWENTEAFF. The CDR3 coding sequence is TGTGCCAGCAGTTTCCGAGGGTGGGAGAACACTGAAGCTTTCTTT.

V is TRBV28 and J is TRBJ2-7, with TRBD2 matching over 8 bases. CDR1 and CDR2 from the germline V gene are MDHEN and SYDVKM. With 1 base clipped from V and 4 bases from J, the junction kept 6 bases outside the gene matches. The CDR3 has 15 residues. CDR3: CASSLSAGGRYEQYF. Written as DNA, the CDR3 is TGTGCCAGCAGTTTATCGGCGGGAGGTAGATACGAGCAGTACTTC.

This clonotype was counted between two and nine times. The chain links TRBV9 to TRBJ2-7; 8 nucleotides match TRBD2. The CDR3 sequence is 14 residues long. V was pared by 4 bases and J by 5 bases, with 8 bases of the junction left unmatched. The germline V gene has CDR1 SGDLS and CDR2 YYNGEE. This CDR3 reads CASSPGLGVHEQYF. DNA for the CDR3: TGTGCCAGCAGCCCGGGACTAGGGGTTCACGAGCAGTACTTC.

In this sample, this clonotype turned up many times. The chain carries TRBV12-3 or TRBV12-4 and TRBJ1-4, with D hard to call. V was trimmed by 3 bases and J by 3 bases, leaving 14 bases between them. CDR3 length: 16 residues. The DNA for the CDR3 is TGTGCCAGCAGTTTCGGCCAAGGAAAAGCTAATGAAAAACTGTTTTTT. Translation: CASSFGQGKANEKLFF.

This chain joins TRBV28 and TRBJ1-6; D remains ambiguous. CDR1 is MDHEN and CDR2 is SYDVKM in the germline V gene. This CDR3 spans 12 amino acids. V was shortened by 6 bases and J by 7 bases, with 7 bases between the two germline ends. CDR3 in amino acids: CASRMPNSPLHF. CDR3 DNA sequence: TGTGCCAGCAGAATGCCAAATTCACCCCTCCACTTT. The full variable domain, with the rest looked up from reference TRBV28 and TRBJ1-6, is DVKVTQSSRYLVKRTGEKVFLECVQDMDHENMFWYRQDPGLGLRLIYFSYDVKMKEKGDIPEGYSVSREKKERFSLILESASTNQTSMYLCASRMPNSPLHFGNGTRLTVT.

This clonotype was seen a handful of times. This may be a read error: a much more frequent sequence differs by one nucleotide. The chain is built from TRBV6-5 and TRBJ2-5; the D gene is possibly TRBD1 (5 bases). Trimming shortened V by 1 base and J by 2 bases, and 8 bases separated the two germline ends. The germline V gene encodes CDR1 MNHEY and CDR2 SVGAGI. This CDR3 spans 14 amino acids. The CDR3 DNA follows: TGTGCCAGCAGTTACTGGGGCGAACAAGAGACCCAGTACTTC. It translates to CASSYWGEQETQYF.

This clonotype was detected only a few times. This CDR3 is CASSPTGRDTQYF. The DNA for the CDR3 is TGTGCCAGCAGTCCCACGGGCCGGGATACGCAGTATTTT. V and J are TRBV6-4 and TRBJ2-3; unclear D gene. The germline gives CDR1 MRHNA, CDR2 SNTAGT. Trimming removed 5 bases from V and 6 bases from J, with 12 bases in between. CDR3 length: 13 residues.

This clonotype was counted ten times or more. The chain combines TRBV9 with TRBJ1-2; 9 nucleotides match TRBD1. This CDR3 contains 13 residues. Per germline, CDR1 SGDLS and CDR2 YYNGEE. Trimming removed 5 bases from V and 2 bases from J; junction bases left unmatched: 1. The CDR3 coding sequence is TGTGCCAGCAGTGGGACAGGGAACTATGGCTACACCTTC. Translated: CASSGTGNYGYTF.

This clonotype was seen many times. The chain recombines TRBV2 with TRBJ1-4; D is possibly TRBD1 (5 bases). CDR3 length equals 14 residues. The germline CDR1 and CDR2 sequences are SNHLY and FYNNEI. V was pared by 6 bases and J by 7 bases, with 15 bases between. CDR3 DNA sequence: TGTGCCAGCAGGGGTGGGACGTCTGGTGAAAAACTGTTTTTT. Translated: CASRGGTSGEKLFF.

Turning to this clonotype: Just one base apart from a much larger clone, this may be a read error. The chain links TRBV3-1 to TRBJ2-5, with 11 bases fitting TRBD2. The CDR3 runs to 18 residues. Germline lookup yields CDR1 LGHDT and CDR2 YNNKEL (reference sequence). CDR3 bases: TGTACCAGCCGCCAAGATCCTACTAGCGGGAGATCCGGTGAGACCCAGTACTTC. Residues: CTSRQDPTSGRSGETQYF.

This rearrangement joins TRBV20-1 to TRBJ1-5; no clear D gene. CDR1 is DFQATT, CDR2 SNEGSKA, per germline (reference sequence). V shed 0 bases and J shed 4 bases, with 16 bases lying between them. There are 16 residues in the CDR3. In DNA form, the CDR3 reads TGCAGTGCTAGAGACTCTCTAAGCCAGTTTAATCAGCCCCAGCATTTT. This codes for CSARDSLSQFNQPQHF.

This clonotype has only a few counts. The CDR3 loop reads CASSSGTGVRANTEAFF. The CDR3 DNA reads as TGTGCCAGCAGCTCCGGGACAGGGGTCCGCGCGAACACTGAAGCTTTCTTT. The chain recombines TRBV7-3 with TRBJ1-1; TRBD1 agrees at 10 bases. V dropped 4 bases and J dropped 1; count of bases not matched to a gene: 9. The germline V gene has CDR1 SGHTA and CDR2 FQGTGA. This CDR3 is built from 17 residues.

CDR3 protein: CSANGGGGPYNEQFF. CDR3 bases: TGCAGTGCCAACGGGGGAGGGGGGCCCTACAATGAGCAGTTCTTC. The rearrangement joins TRBV20-1 to TRBJ2-1; weak D call: TRBD2 (7 bases). Trimming took 6 bases from V and 2 from J, leaving 17 bases between them. This CDR3 comprises 15 residues. The V gene's germline CDR1 is DFQATT and CDR2 SNEGSKA (reference sequence).

In regard to this clonotype: A clone one base away is much larger, so this may be a read error. The V gene is TRBV11-3, the J gene TRBJ2-5; 10 bases line up with TRBD2. Germline V gene sequence: CDR1 SGHNT, CDR2 YENEEA. V lost 6 bases and J lost 2; bases outside the gene matches: 6. The CDR3 runs to 15 residues. The CDR3 coding sequence is TGTGCCAGCAGTCGCGGGACTAGCGAGCAAGAGACCCAGTACTTC. Amino acid sequence: CASSRGTSEQETQYF.

As regards this clonotype: The junction departs from the called germline gene at one end, perhaps through a read error. This chain links TRBV11-2 with TRBJ1-4, with 7 bases that match TRBD1. The V gene's germline CDR1 is SGHAT and CDR2 FQNNGV. The CDR3 consists of 14 residues. The CDR3 bases are TGTGCCAGCAGCTTGGAAGATACCGGGACAGCACCCATTTTT. Its translation: CASSLEDTGTAPIF.

This clonotype has a handful of counts. This sequence joins TRBV3-1 and TRBJ1-1; D call uncertain. Trimming pared 2 bases from V and 1 base from J, leaving 11 bases between. Germline CDR1 reads LGHDT; CDR2 reads YNNKEL (reference sequence). The CDR3 consists of 15 residues. The CDR3 region is CASSQLDTPNTEAFF. In DNA, the CDR3 is TGTGCCAGCAGCCAACTCGACACTCCGAACACTGAAGCTTTCTTT. Combining the CDR3 with reference TRBV3-1 and TRBJ1-1 gives the whole variable domain DTAVSQTPKYLVTQMGNDKSIKCEQNLGHDTMYWYKQDSKKFLKIMFSYNNKELIINETVPNRFSPKSPDKAHLNLHINSLELGDSAVYFCASSQLDTPNTEAFFGQGTRLTVV.

The CDR3 is CASSPYAANLLSTDTQYF. CDR3 DNA sequence: TGTGCCAGCAGTCCTTACGCGGCGAATCTGCTGAGCACAGATACGCAGTATTTT. This chain uses TRBV27 with TRBJ2-3; the D is unclear. V was cut by 5 bases and J by 0 bases, with 21 bases left in between. Germline CDR1 MNHEY, CDR2 SMNVEV (reference sequence). This CDR3 spans 18 amino acids.

This clonotype was seen at least ten times. The chain uses TRBV7-2 and TRBJ2-7, with TRBD2 matching 7 bases. The CDR3 extends over 14 amino acids. Germline loops: CDR1 SGHTA, CDR2 FQGNSA. With V trimmed by 5 bases and J by 1 base, 5 bases remained unmatched. The CDR3 bases are TGTGCCAGCAGCCGGGGAGGGCTTTCCTACGAGCAGTACTTC. Its translation: CASSRGGLSYEQYF.

This clonotype occurred a few times. V usage is TRBV4-1 and J usage is TRBJ2-2; unclear D gene. The V gene's germline CDR1 is MGHRA and CDR2 YSYEKL. Trimming stripped 2 bases from V and 1 base from J, with 11 bases between. The CDR3 is made up of 16 amino acids. The CDR3 region is CASSQTSEWNTGELFF. The CDR3 DNA reads TGCGCCAGCAGCCAAACGTCAGAATGGAACACCGGGGAGCTGTTTTTT.